This T cell receptor (beta chain) was profiled in a study of blood T cells in healthy people across ages. Study-level points and caveats: Long-lived donors had more naive CD4+ cells and higher diversity than aged donors. The study could not conclusively compare naive and antigen-experienced cells, given its unsorted PBMCs. Any changes in expanded clonotypes were possibly confounded, as donor CMV status remained unknown.

Individuals who donated were healthy Caucasians from Russia aged roughly 6 to 95. The CDR3 has 15 amino acids. The V end was cut by 6 bases, the J end by 7 bases, with 18 bases between. Germline-derived CDR1 and CDR2 are ENHRY and SYGVKD. On this clonotype: Its matching antigen is unknown.

Primers used in a second PCR of about 6 to 11 cycles were a sample-barcoded 5' primer and a J-beta primer mix. TCRdb re-called the 5' RACE reads through MiXCR, storing one row per CDR3 protein. The sample records some 1,500,000 distinct CDR3 sequences, 35% to 45% being singletons. V usage is TRBV10-3 and J usage is TRBJ2-2; D assignment may be TRBD1 or TRBD2 (5 bases each). The source material was blood. This TCR came from a woman aged 18-35 years in good health. CDR3: CAIRVWDLHGGELFF. CDR3 nucleotides: TGTGCCATCAGGGTCTGGGACCTTCATGGCGGGGAGCTGTTTTTT.